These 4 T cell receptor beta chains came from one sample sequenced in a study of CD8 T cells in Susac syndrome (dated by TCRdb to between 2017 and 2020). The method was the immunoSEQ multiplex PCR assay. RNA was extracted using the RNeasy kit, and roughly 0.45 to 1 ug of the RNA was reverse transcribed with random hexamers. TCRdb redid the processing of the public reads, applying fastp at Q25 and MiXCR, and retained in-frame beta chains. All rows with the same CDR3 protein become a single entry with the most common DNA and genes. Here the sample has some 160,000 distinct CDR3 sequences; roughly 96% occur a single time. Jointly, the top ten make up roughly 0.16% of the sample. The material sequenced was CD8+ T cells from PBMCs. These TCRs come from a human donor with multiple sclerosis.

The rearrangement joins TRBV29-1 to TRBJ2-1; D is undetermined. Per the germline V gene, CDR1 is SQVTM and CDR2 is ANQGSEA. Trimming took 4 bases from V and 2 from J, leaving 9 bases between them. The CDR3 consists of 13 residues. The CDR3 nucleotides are TGCAGCGTTGGAGCGACCGCCTACAATGAGCAGTTCTTC. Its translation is CSVGATAYNEQFF.

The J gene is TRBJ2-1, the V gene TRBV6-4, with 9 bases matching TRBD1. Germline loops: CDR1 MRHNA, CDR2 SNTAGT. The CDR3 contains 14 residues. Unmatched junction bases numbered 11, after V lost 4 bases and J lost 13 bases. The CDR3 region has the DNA TGTGCCAGCAGTGCTGGGGTGTCGGGACAGGGACAGTTCTTC. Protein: CASSAGVSGQGQFF.

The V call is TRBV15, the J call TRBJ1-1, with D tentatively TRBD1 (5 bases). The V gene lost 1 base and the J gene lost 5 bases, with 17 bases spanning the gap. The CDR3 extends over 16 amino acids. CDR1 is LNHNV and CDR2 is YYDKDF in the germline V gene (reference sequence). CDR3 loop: CATSRGFRGLRTEAFF. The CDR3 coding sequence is TGTGCCACCAGCAGAGGTTTTCGGGGGTTACGAACTGAAGCTTTCTTT. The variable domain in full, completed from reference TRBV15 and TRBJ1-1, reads DAMVIQNPRYQVTQFGKPVTLSCSQTLNHNVMYWYQQKSSQAPKLLFHYYDKDFNNEADTPDNFQSRRPNTSFCFLDIRSPGLGDTAMYLCATSRGFRGLRTEAFFGQGTRLTVV.

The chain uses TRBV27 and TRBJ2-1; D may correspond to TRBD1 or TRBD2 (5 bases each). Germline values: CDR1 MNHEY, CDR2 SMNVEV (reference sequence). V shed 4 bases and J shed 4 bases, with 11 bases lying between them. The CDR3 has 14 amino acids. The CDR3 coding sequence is TGTGCCAGCAGTTCGAGAGGGGTTTACAATGAGCAGTTCTTC. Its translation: CASSSRGVYNEQFF.